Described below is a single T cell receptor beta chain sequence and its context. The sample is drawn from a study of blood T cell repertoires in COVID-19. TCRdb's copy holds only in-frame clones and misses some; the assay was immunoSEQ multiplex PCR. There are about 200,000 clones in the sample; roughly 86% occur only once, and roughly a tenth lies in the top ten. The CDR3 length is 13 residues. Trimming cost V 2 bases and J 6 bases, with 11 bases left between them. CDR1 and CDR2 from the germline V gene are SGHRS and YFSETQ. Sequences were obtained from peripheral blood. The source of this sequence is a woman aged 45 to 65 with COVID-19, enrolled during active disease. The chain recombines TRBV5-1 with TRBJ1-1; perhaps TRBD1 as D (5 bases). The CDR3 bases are TGCGCCAGCAGCTTATCCGGGACTCCTGAAGCTTTCTTT. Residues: CASSLSGTPEAFF. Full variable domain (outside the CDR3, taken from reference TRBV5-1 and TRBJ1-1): KAGVTQTPRYLIKTRGQQVTLSCSPISGHRSVSWYQQTPGQGLQFLFEYFSETQRNKGNFPGRFSGRQFSNSRSEMNVSTLELGDSALYLCASSLSGTPEAFFGQGTRLTVV.